This TCR beta chain derives from a study of blood T cell repertoires in COVID-19 (dated by TCRdb to 2020 to 2022). Notes on the research overall: Samples from collaborators originated in the United States, Italy and Spain and spanned both the acute and convalescent phases of COVID-19. Where available, HLA class I and class II types were taken from metadata supplied by the sample provider and were not determined by assay-based typing. A de-identified subject ID, COVID-19 status, age in years and sex were almost always included in the sample metadata. Deeply sampled blood TCRbeta repertoires from subjects exposed to, actively infected with, or recovered from COVID-19 were included in the dataset. The material from the prospective study consisted of cDNA or gDNA derived from T cells, B-cell-depleted T cells, or PBMCs. The repertoires were released in a freely available public database meant as a resource for research on the immune response to SARS-CoV-2. Samples came from the ongoing ImmuneRACE study (first 160 participants) plus 1,254 subjects from 6 global collaborators.

In the prospective study, participants were roughly 18 to 90 years old, resided in about two dozen geographic areas of the United States, and were enrolled through a virtual design. In the prospective study, cohorts were assigned on the basis of participant-reported clinical history obtained from a screening survey and a study questionnaire. In the prospective study, mobile phlebotomists collected whole blood, serum and a nasopharyngeal or oropharyngeal swab from each participant. Additional blood draws and questionnaires over an approximately two-month period could optionally be provided by prospective study participants. Before DNA extraction, blood samples from the prospective study were shipped at room temperature or frozen. With regard to this clone: Its cognate antigen has yet to be identified. Base qualities are missing; no much larger clone stands one base away.

TCRbeta CDR3 regions were amplified from genomic DNA using the immunoSEQ Assay, a bias-controlled multiplex PCR. The paper's processing steps were these. The number of nucleated cells in each sample was estimated from the amplification of reference gene primers within the assay. Sequence reads were collapsed and filtered to measure the absolute abundance of every unique TCRbeta CDR3 rearrangement. For each sample, productive Simpson clonality was calculated as the square root of Simpson's diversity index over productive rearrangements. The table was pulled from immuneACCESS by TCRdb, which kept in-frame rearrangements only. Such tables lose some clones; where checked, under half of the loss comes from unresolved V genes, and the rest has no known cause. V, J and clone size were drawn from that table, and D and trimming were deduced from the DNA. The sample yields some 260,000 clones; about 80% were counted once. The top ten hold approximately 4% of the sample.

The full study reports these points: Clinical and demographic metadata were provided uncurated, with the amount varying by source and participant.

The cysteine opens and the phenylalanine closes a CDR3 of 14 amino acids. Only CDR3 DNA remains: 42 bases, in frame from the first base. Looking up the germline V gene yields CDR1 ENHRY and CDR2 SYGVKD. V loses 2 bases of germline sequence and J loses 2 bases, and the interval between the two ends is 7 bases. The sample taken for sequencing was PBMCs or T cells enriched from blood (not recorded which). The rearrangement combines TRBV10-3 with TRBJ2-1; D gene: possibly TRBD1, on 5 matching bases. The origin of this receptor is a man aged 25 to 45 with acute COVID-19. The DNA sequence follows: TGTGCCATCAGTGAGCAGGACACCTACAATGAGCAGTTCTTC. It is translated as CAISEQDTYNEQFF.